This TCR beta chain was captured in a study of CD8 T cells in ankylosing spondylitis. This CDR3 spans 13 amino acids. V was shortened by 0 bases and J by 0 bases, with 2 bases between the two germline ends. Germline V gene data show CDR1 as LGHDT and CDR2 as YNNKEL (reference sequence). This clonotype was detected only a few times. What it binds is not known. The study's findings and limits: For ankylosing spondylitis blood, a TCR beta motif of about eight highly homologous variants appeared characteristic.

TCRdb re-called the 5' RACE reads with MiXCR, one entry per CDR3 protein. The repertoire holds about 150,000 distinct CDR3 sequences, with approximately 44% as singletons. The sample taken for sequencing was synovial fluid, either unsorted or a sorted T cell fraction (not recorded which). The V and J genes are TRBV3-1 and TRBJ2-5; no reliable D call. The receptor was isolated from a male donor with ankylosing spondylitis. The chain's CDR3 is CASSQDYQETQYF. CDR3 sequence (DNA): TGTGCCAGCAGCCAAGACTACCAAGAGACCCAGTACTTC.